A single sample gave rise to the 29 T cell receptor beta chains below, sequenced in a study of T-cell reconstitution after alpha-beta-depleted transplantation in children. The authors prepared the TCRbeta library with unique molecular identifiers. TCRdb reprocessed the PCR reads via MiXCR and lists one record per CDR3 protein. The data show hundreds of thousands of distinct CDR3 sequences, approximately 9.6% seen once. This specimen was PBMCs from the stem cell graft donor, taken from the stem cell graft. These receptors were taken from a human donor who donated a stem cell graft to a child with SCID.

This clonotype was detected a few times. This chain connects TRBV10-3 to TRBJ2-7; 7 bases line up with TRBD1. The J segment lost 3 bases and the V segment lost 10 bases, leaving 12 bases of the junction unmatched. The CDR3 extends over 14 amino acids. The germline V gene has CDR1 ENHRY and CDR2 SYGVKD. The CDR3 region is CATRGGDSSYEQYF. CDR3 DNA sequence: TGTGCCACGAGGGGTGGGGACAGTAGCTACGAGCAGTACTTC.

The chain is built from TRBV6-5 and TRBJ1-2; the D is unclear. V was cut by 0 bases and J by 3 bases, with 8 bases left in between. The CDR3 sequence is 14 residues long. Germline V gene data show CDR1 as MNHEY and CDR2 as SVGAGI. The CDR3 region is CASSYSRSDYGYTF. Here the CDR3 DNA reads TGTGCCAGCAGTTACTCGAGGTCAGACTATGGCTACACCTTC.

The table lists this clonotype with a few counts. The chain recombines TRBV11-2 with TRBJ1-6; D is perhaps TRBD1 (6 bases). Trimming stripped 5 bases from V and 11 bases from J, with 22 bases between. This CDR3 contains 16 residues. Per germline, CDR1 SGHAT and CDR2 FQNNGV. In DNA form, the CDR3 reads TGTGCCAGCAGCGCTGCCAGGGGCAGGGTTGGGACACCCCTCCACTTT. This encodes CASSAARGRVGTPLHF.

This clonotype has at least ten counts. V is TRBV6-5 and J is TRBJ1-1; D is unresolved. The V end lost 0 bases, the J end lost 0 bases, and 8 bases lay between the germline ends. The CDR3 totals 15 residues. The V gene's germline CDR1 is MNHEY and CDR2 SVGAGI. Here the CDR3 DNA reads TGTGCCAGCAGTTACTCGTTCGGGGTGAACACTGAAGCTTTCTTT. Translated, it gives CASSYSFGVNTEAFF.

This clonotype was counted at least ten times. The chain is built from TRBV7-9 and TRBJ2-5; D remains unclear. V lost 6 bases and J 4 bases, leaving 6 bases between the germline ends. Per the germline V gene, CDR1 is SEHNR and CDR2 is FQNEAQ (reference sequence). The CDR3 runs 11 residues. CDR3 sequence (DNA): TGTGCCAGCAGGTCGGGAGAGACCCAGTACTTC. This sequence encodes CASRSGETQYF.

This chain joins TRBV2 and TRBJ2-5; 11 bases are shared with TRBD2. The ends lost 6 bases at V and 0 bases at J; junction bases unmatched: 3. Germline V lookup: CDR1 SNHLY, CDR2 FYNNEI. The length of the CDR3 is 15 residues. CDR3 DNA: TGTGCCAGCAGCAGACTAGCGGGGTACCAAGAGACCCAGTACTTC. Protein product: CASSRLAGYQETQYF. The full variable domain, with the rest looked up from reference TRBV2 and TRBJ2-5, is EPEVTQTPSHQVTQMGQEVILRCVPISNHLYFYWYRQILGQKVEFLVSFYNNEISEKSEIFDDQFSVERPDGSNFTLKIRSTKLEDSAMYFCASSRLAGYQETQYFGPGTRLLVL.

This clonotype appeared a few times. This chain uses TRBV9 with TRBJ2-3; tentatively, D is TRBD2 (6 bases). Trimming shortened V by 0 bases and J by 6 bases, and 8 bases separated the two germline ends. Germline V gives CDR1 SGDLS, CDR2 YYNGEE. The CDR3 is made up of 13 amino acids. CDR3: CASSVDRGDTQYF. CDR3 DNA sequence: TGTGCCAGCAGCGTAGACCGGGGGGATACGCAGTATTTT.

The rearrangement uses TRBV9 and TRBJ2-1, with D perhaps TRBD1 or TRBD2 (7 bases each). The CDR3 runs 11 residues. Germline V gene data show CDR1 as SGDLS and CDR2 as YYNGEE. Trimming pared 7 bases from V and 11 bases from J, leaving 13 bases between. CDR3 sequence: CASSQGGKQFF. The CDR3 nucleotides read TGTGCCAGCTCGCAGGGGGGGAAGCAGTTCTTC.

This clonotype was recorded many times. The genes are TRBV2 and TRBJ2-2; TRBD1 might be the D (6 bases). The germline V gene encodes CDR1 SNHLY and CDR2 FYNNEI. There are 13 residues in the CDR3. Between the trimmed V and J ends, which lost 10 bases and 1 base, there was a span of 10 bases. As DNA, the CDR3 is TGTGCCACCCGGACAGTGAACACCGGGGAGCTGTTTTTT. Its protein product is CATRTVNTGELFF.

This clonotype turned up a few times. This sequence joins TRBV29-1 and TRBJ2-7; unclear D gene. CDR3 length: 12 amino acids. V shed 5 bases and J shed 3 bases, with 11 bases lying between them. Germline loops: CDR1 SQVTM, CDR2 ANQGSEA. The CDR3 coding sequence is TGCAGCGTTCGAGCCGGTAACTACGAGCAGTACTTC. This encodes CSVRAGNYEQYF.

This sequence joins TRBV6-5 and TRBJ1-1; D gene unclear. Germline V gives CDR1 MNHEY, CDR2 SVGAGI. The CDR3 is made up of 15 amino acids. The V end lost 2 bases, the J end lost 0 bases, and 10 bases lay between the germline ends. The CDR3 DNA reads TGTGCCAGCAGTTACGGCGGGAACATGAACACTGAAGCTTTCTTT. This codes for CASSYGGNMNTEAFF.

There are a few counts of this clonotype. This chain joins TRBV25-1 and TRBJ2-3, with D possibly being TRBD1 or TRBD2 (5 bases each). CDR1 MGHDK and CDR2 SYGVNS come from the germline V gene. V was trimmed by 10 bases and J by 1 base, leaving 9 bases between them. The CDR3 totals 12 residues. This CDR3 reads CAIRDGTDTQYF. CDR3 sequence (DNA): TGTGCCATCCGGGACGGCACAGATACGCAGTATTTT. The full variable domain, with the rest looked up from reference TRBV25-1 and TRBJ2-3, is EADIYQTPRYLVIGTGKKITLECSQTMGHDKMYWYQQDPGMELHLIHYSYGVNSTEKGDLSSESTVSRIRTEHFPLTLESARPSHTSQYLCAIRDGTDTQYFGPGTRLTVL.

In its sample, this clonotype was seen once. This chain connects TRBV5-1 to TRBJ2-1; possible D gene TRBD2, 7 bases. V was pared by 5 bases and J by 6 bases, with 18 bases between. Germline values: CDR1 SGHRS, CDR2 YFSETQ. CDR3 length equals 15 residues. This CDR3 reads CASRTSRGAVNEQFF. CDR3 DNA sequence: TGCGCCAGCAGAACTAGCCGGGGGGCGGTCAATGAGCAGTTCTTC.

This clonotype was observed at least ten times. The CDR3 region has the DNA TGTGCCAGCAGTGACATTTACTACGAGCAGTACTTC. Its protein product is CASSDIYYEQYF. This chain links TRBV6-1 with TRBJ2-7; D gene ambiguous. The germline V and J ends were trimmed by 3 bases and 3 bases, with 6 bases remaining between them. Per germline, CDR1 MNHNS and CDR2 SASEGT. This CDR3 spans 12 amino acids.

This chain links TRBV12-3 or TRBV12-4 with TRBJ1-4, with unresolved D. The CDR3 extends over 13 amino acids. Trimming took 5 bases from V and 3 from J, leaving 7 bases between them. CDR3: CASSRGANEKLFF. In DNA, the CDR3 is TGTGCCAGCAGTCGCGGGGCTAATGAAAAACTGTTTTTT.

A few counts support this clonotype. J is TRBJ2-3 and V is TRBV5-1, with a possible D match to TRBD2 (5 bases). Trimming left V 1 base short and J 0 bases short, with 15 bases between. Germline V gene sequence: CDR1 SGHRS, CDR2 YFSETQ. CDR3 size: 17 residues. As DNA, the CDR3 is TGCGCCAGCAGCTTGACCAGACTGGACTCTAGCACAGATACGCAGTATTTT. This translates into CASSLTRLDSSTDTQYF.

In its sample, this clonotype was seen many times. The V gene is TRBV20-1, the J gene TRBJ2-2; a weak D match, TRBD1 (6 bases). The V end lost 5 bases, the J end lost 0 bases, and 13 bases lay between the germline ends. Germline CDR1 DFQATT, CDR2 SNEGSKA (reference sequence). The CDR3 has 15 residues. The chain's CDR3 is CSASKTGANTGELFF. CDR3 DNA: TGCAGTGCTTCAAAGACAGGTGCGAACACCGGGGAGCTGTTTTTT.

This rearrangement joins TRBV29-1 to TRBJ2-7, with 8 bases fitting TRBD2. The ends lost 7 bases at V and 4 bases at J; junction bases unmatched: 15. Germline V CDR1 and CDR2: SQVTM, ANQGSEA. The CDR3 loop spans 15 amino acids. CDR3 bases: TGCAGCGGCCGACCTCCGGCGGGGGGTTCTTACGAGCAGTACTTC. This gives the protein CSGRPPAGGSYEQYF.

This clonotype was counted many times. The chain has TRBV2 and TRBJ2-3, with D maybe TRBD1 (5 bases). From germline, CDR1 is SNHLY and CDR2 FYNNEI. The CDR3 is made up of 14 amino acids. Trimming shortened V by 4 bases and J by 4 bases, and 12 bases separated the two germline ends. The CDR3 DNA reads as TGTGCCAGCAGTGGGGGCAGGGTTGCAGATACGCAGTATTTT. This codes for CASSGGRVADTQYF.

There are a few counts of this clonotype. The V and J genes are TRBV6-5 and TRBJ2-7; TRBD1 matches at 8 bases. With V trimmed by 0 bases and J by 0 bases, 10 bases remained unmatched. Germline V gene sequence: CDR1 MNHEY, CDR2 SVGAGI. The CDR3 sequence is 18 residues long. The CDR3 sequence: CASSYSLGTGASSYEQYF. In DNA, the CDR3 is TGTGCCAGCAGTTACTCTTTGGGGACAGGAGCGAGCTCCTACGAGCAGTACTTC.

This rearrangement joins TRBV2 to TRBJ2-2; D possibly corresponds to TRBD1 (5 bases). V was pared by 8 bases and J by 0 bases, with 10 bases between. There are 14 residues in the CDR3. Germline CDR1 SNHLY, CDR2 FYNNEI. For the CDR3, the DNA is TGTGCCAGCCTCAGGGCGACGAACACCGGGGAGCTGTTTTTT. Encoded protein: CASLRATNTGELFF. Together with reference TRBV2 and TRBJ2-2, the CDR3 gives the full variable domain: EPEVTQTPSHQVTQMGQEVILRCVPISNHLYFYWYRQILGQKVEFLVSFYNNEISEKSEIFDDQFSVERPDGSNFTLKIRSTKLEDSAMYFCASLRATNTGELFFGEGSRLTVL.

This clonotype was recorded a few times. V gene TRBV5-1 combines with J gene TRBJ1-6; D unclear. V lost 1 base and J lost 7, with 12 bases in between. This CDR3 is built from 15 residues. The germline CDR1 and CDR2 sequences are SGHRS and YFSETQ. DNA of the CDR3: TGCGCCAGCAGCTTGAAAGCCGACCGAAATTCACCCCTCCACTTT. Translating gives CASSLKADRNSPLHF.

The rearrangement joins TRBV3-1 to TRBJ1-2, with D unresolved. Germline CDR1 and CDR2: LGHDT and YNNKEL (reference sequence). V lost 1 base and J 8 bases, leaving 11 bases between the germline ends. The length of the CDR3 is 13 residues. CDR3 in amino acids: CASSQGEVGGYTF. The CDR3, as DNA: TGTGCCAGCAGCCAAGGTGAAGTTGGGGGCTACACCTTC.

This clonotype was picked up a small number of times. J is TRBJ2-7 and V is TRBV7-6; unclear D gene. V was pared by 5 bases and J by 5 bases, with 7 bases between. Per the germline V gene, CDR1 is SGHVS and CDR2 is FNYEAQ. The CDR3 has 11 residues. The CDR3 loop is CASSDGNEQYF. CDR3 nucleotides: TGTGCCAGCAGCGATGGGAACGAGCAGTACTTC.

This clonotype is a singleton in its sample. This CDR3 is CASGQGAWGRNEQFF. CDR3 nucleotide sequence: TGTGCCAGCGGACAGGGGGCATGGGGTCGCAATGAGCAGTTCTTC. The chain carries TRBV4-2 and TRBJ2-1, with 11 positions matching TRBD1. Germline V gene lookup returns CDR1 LGHNA and CDR2 YNFKEQ. CDR3 length equals 15 residues. The junction had 9 bases not matched to a gene; V was cut back by 8 bases and J by 6 bases.

The table lists this clonotype with a few counts. CDR3 amino acids: CASSQEPLGGVKQYF. CDR3 bases: TGCGCCAGCAGCCAAGAGCCCCTCGGCGGGGTTAAGCAGTACTTC. The gene calls are TRBV4-1 and TRBJ2-7, with a possible D match to TRBD2 (6 bases). The CDR3 runs to 15 residues. Trimming stripped 0 bases from V and 8 bases from J, with 17 bases between. CDR1 and CDR2 (germline): MGHRA, YSYEKL.

This clonotype occurred many times. The V and J genes are TRBV5-6 and TRBJ2-2; TRBD1 aligns across 7 bases. This CDR3 region has 16 residues. V shed 5 bases, J shed 3 bases, and the junction held 10 bases outside the gene matches. Germline V gene data show CDR1 as SGHDT and CDR2 as YYEEEE. The DNA of the CDR3 is TGTGCCAGCAGGCAAAGGGGGCGCGGCGACACCGGGGAGCTGTTTTTT. This translates into CASRQRGRGDTGELFF.

In its sample, this clonotype was seen a few times. This chain connects TRBV5-1 to TRBJ2-1; 7 bases fit TRBD1. With 1 base clipped from V and 5 bases from J, the junction kept 12 bases outside the gene matches. CDR3 length: 17 amino acids. Germline V CDR1 and CDR2: SGHRS, YFSETQ. In nucleotides, the CDR3 is TGCGCCAGCAGCTTGTATAATGTCCAGGGGGTGAACAATGAGCAGTTCTTC. The encoded protein is CASSLYNVQGVNNEQFF.

This clonotype was seen repeatedly, ten times or more. This chain uses TRBV7-6 with TRBJ2-3, with 7 bases identical to TRBD1. The CDR3 totals 17 residues. CDR1 is SGHVS, CDR2 FNYEAQ, per germline. After removal of 7 bases from V and 0 bases from J, the junction contained 13 bases not matched to a gene. DNA for the CDR3: TGTGCCAGCACCAGACGAGCAGGGGGACCTAGCACAGATACGCAGTATTTT. As protein: CASTRRAGGPSTDTQYF.